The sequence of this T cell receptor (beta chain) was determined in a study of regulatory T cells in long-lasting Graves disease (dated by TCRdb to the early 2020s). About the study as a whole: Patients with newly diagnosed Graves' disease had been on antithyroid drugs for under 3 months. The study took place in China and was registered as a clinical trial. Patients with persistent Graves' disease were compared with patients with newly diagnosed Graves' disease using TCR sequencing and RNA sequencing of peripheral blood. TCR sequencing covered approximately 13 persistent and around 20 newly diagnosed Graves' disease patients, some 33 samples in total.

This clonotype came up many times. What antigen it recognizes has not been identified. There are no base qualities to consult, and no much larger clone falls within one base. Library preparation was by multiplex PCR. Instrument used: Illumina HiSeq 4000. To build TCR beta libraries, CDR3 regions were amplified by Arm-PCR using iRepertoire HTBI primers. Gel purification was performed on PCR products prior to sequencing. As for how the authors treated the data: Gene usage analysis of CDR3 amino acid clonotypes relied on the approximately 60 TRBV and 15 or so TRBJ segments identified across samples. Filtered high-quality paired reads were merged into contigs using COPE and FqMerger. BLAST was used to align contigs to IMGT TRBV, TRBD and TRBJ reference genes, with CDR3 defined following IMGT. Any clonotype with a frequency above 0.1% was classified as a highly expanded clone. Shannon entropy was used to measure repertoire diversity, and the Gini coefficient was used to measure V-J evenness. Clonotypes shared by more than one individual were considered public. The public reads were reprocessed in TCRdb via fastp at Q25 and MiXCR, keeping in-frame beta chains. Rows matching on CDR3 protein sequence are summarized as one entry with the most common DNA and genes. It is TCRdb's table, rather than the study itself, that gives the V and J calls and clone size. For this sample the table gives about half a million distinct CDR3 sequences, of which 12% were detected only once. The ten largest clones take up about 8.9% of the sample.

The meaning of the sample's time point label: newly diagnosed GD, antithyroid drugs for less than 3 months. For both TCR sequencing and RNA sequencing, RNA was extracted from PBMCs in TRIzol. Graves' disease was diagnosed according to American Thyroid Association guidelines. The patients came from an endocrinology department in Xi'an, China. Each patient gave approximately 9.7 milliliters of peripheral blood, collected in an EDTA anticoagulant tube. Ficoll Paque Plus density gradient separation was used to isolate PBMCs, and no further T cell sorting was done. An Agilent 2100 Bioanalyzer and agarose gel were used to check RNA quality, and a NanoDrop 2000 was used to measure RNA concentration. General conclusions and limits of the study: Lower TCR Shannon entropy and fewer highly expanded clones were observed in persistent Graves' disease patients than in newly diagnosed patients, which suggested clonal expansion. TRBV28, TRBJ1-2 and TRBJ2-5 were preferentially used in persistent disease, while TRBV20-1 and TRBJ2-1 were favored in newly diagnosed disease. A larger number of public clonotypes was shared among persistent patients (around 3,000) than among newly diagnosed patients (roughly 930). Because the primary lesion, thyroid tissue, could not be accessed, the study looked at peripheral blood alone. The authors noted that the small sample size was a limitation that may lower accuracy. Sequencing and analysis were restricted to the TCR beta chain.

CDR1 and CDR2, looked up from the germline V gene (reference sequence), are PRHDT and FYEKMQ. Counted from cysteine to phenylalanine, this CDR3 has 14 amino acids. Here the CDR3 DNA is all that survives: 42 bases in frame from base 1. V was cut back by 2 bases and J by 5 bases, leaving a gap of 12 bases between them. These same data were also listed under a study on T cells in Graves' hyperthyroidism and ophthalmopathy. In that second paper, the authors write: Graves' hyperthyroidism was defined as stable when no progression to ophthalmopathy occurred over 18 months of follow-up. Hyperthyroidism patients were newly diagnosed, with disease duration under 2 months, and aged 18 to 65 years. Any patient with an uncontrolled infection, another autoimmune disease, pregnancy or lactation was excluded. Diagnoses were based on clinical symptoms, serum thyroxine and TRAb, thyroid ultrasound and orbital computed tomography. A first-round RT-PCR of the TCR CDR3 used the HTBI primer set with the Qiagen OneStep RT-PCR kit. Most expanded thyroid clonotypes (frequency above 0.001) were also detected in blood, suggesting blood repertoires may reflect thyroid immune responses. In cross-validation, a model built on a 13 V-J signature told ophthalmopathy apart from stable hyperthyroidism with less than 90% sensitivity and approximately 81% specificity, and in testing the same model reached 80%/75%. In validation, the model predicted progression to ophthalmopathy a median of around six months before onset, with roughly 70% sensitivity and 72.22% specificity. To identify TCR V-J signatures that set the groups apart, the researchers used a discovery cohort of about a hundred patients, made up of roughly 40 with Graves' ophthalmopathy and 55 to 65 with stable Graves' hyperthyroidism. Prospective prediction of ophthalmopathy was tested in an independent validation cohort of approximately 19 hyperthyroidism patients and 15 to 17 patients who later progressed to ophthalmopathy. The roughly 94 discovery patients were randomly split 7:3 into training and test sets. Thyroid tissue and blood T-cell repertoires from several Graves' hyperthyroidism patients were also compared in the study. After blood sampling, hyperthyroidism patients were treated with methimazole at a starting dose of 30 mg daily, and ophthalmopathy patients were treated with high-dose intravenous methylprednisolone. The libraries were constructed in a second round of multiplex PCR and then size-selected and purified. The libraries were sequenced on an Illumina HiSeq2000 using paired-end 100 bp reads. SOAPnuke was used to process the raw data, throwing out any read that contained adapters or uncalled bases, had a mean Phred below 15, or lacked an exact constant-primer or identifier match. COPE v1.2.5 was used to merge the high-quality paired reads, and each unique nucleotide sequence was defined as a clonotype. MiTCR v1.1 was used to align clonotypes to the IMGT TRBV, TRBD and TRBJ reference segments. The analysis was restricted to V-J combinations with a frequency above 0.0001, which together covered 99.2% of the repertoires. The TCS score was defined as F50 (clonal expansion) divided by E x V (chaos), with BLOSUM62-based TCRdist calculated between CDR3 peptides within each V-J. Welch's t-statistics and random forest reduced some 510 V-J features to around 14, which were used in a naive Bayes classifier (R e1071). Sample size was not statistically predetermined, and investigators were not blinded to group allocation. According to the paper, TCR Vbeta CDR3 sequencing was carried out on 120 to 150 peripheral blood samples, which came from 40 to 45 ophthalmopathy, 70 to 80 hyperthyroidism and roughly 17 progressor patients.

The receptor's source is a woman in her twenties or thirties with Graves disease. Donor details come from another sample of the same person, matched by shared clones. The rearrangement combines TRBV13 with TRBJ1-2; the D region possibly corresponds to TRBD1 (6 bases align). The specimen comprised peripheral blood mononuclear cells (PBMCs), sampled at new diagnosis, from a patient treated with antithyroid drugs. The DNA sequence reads TGTGCCAGCAGCTTACCCGGGGGCGCGTATGGCTACACCTTC. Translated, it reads CASSLPGGAYGYTF.